There are many counts of the clone carrying this TCR beta chain. The antigen is undetermined. The entry originates in a study of T-cell memory formation after mild COVID-19. TCRdb re-analysed the 5' RACE reads in MiXCR, keeping a single row per CDR3 protein. Found here are around 47,000 distinct CDR3 sequences, roughly 9% of them singletons; the top ten hold about 12%. Findings of the study overall: Clones shrinking between day 15 and 85 showed a balanced CD4/CD8 split, and those that grew later tilted toward CD4+.

Material for sequencing was PBMCs or a T cell subset sorted from them (not recorded which). This sequence was found in an adult woman who had mild COVID-19 (a few samples of this study predate the infection). Cell type and time point are not known.

The CDR3 loop reads CASTALNNEQFF. In nucleotides, the CDR3 is TGTGCCAGCACGGCCCTCAACAATGAGCAGTTCTTC. The chain recombines TRBV12-3 or TRBV12-4 with TRBJ2-1; D not resolved. This CDR3 contains 12 residues. The V end was cut by 7 bases, the J end by 5 bases, with 9 bases between.